This TCR beta chain was sequenced during a study of shared clonotypes between healthy human individuals. General observations from the study: Among the subsets, naive ones generally showed larger estimated richness than memory ones. Generation probability values for non-shared clonotypes were lower than those for clonotypes shared by all four donors. About 5% of naive CD4 clonotypes were shared across several donors.

In the authors' workflow: ImmunoSEQ gave junction-only sequences without quality scores, so filtering differed. The protocol was immunoSEQ multiplex PCR, while the TCRdb copy is restricted to in-frame clones and leaves out a portion. D and trimming come from the DNA, and the V and J calls and clone size come from that table. The data contain 800,000 to 950,000 clones, approximately 96% of them singletons. Positively selected for CCR7, the CD45RO-negative cells used as naive CD8 cells excluded terminally differentiated effector memory CD45RA+ cells. The CDR3 consists of 17 residues. With 1 base clipped from V and 6 bases from J, the junction kept 11 bases outside the gene matches. Germline CDR1 is SGHVS and CDR2 is FQNEAQ. With respect to this clone: The antigen is unknown.

The receptor was isolated from a man aged 30 to 39 in good health. The specimen was naive CD8+ T cells sorted from blood. V is TRBV7-8 and J is TRBJ2-2; TRBD2 matches at 7 bases. CDR3: CASSLVSSLAVSGELFF. The CDR3 coding sequence is TGTGCCAGCAGCTTAGTCTCTTCGCTAGCGGTATCCGGGGAGCTGTTTTTT.